These 22 T cell receptor beta chains originate from one sample sequenced in a study of control samples from healthy donors and cancer patients. Profiled with immunoSEQ multiplex PCR; TCRdb holds only in-frame clones, not every one. The data hold under 150,000 clones, with over 90% observed a single time. Sequencing was performed on blood. These receptors all stem from a man aged 30 to 39 in good health.

The chain uses TRBV5-6 and TRBJ2-3, with D unresolved. Germline V CDR1 and CDR2: SGHDT, YYEEEE. Trimming took off 0 bases at V and 1 base at J, with 6 bases between the two ends. CDR3 length: 14 amino acids. The CDR3 spells CASSLDRRTDTQYF. The CDR3 nucleotides read TGTGCCAGCAGCTTGGACAGACGCACAGATACGCAGTATTTT.

The CDR3 loop is CASSVGRDTQYF. For the CDR3, the DNA is TGTGCCAGCAGCGTCGGGAGAGATACGCAGTATTTT. This chain links TRBV9 with TRBJ2-3, with D perhaps TRBD2 (6 bases). Trimming took 2 bases from V and 5 from J, leaving 6 bases between them. In germline, CDR1 is SGDLS, CDR2 YYNGEE. The CDR3 has 12 residues.

The chain carries TRBV27 and TRBJ1-2; 8 bases agree with TRBD1. The trim removed 6 bases at V and 7 bases at J, leaving 13 bases unmatched. Germline-derived CDR1 and CDR2 are MNHEY and SMNVEV (reference sequence). CDR3 length equals 15 residues. CDR3 in amino acids: CASSVKGGQGFGYTF. The CDR3, as DNA: TGTGCCAGCAGCGTAAAAGGCGGACAGGGATTTGGCTACACCTTC.

The chain links TRBV10-2 to TRBJ2-3; D is unclear. The V and J ends lost 4 bases and 5 bases respectively, with 10 bases between them. CDR3 length equals 13 residues. Looked up from germline, CDR1 is WSHSY and CDR2 is SAAADI. CDR3 sequence reads: CASSAPDQDTQYF. The DNA of the CDR3 is TGCGCCAGCAGTGCACCGGACCAAGATACGCAGTATTTT.

V usage is TRBV7-3 and J usage is TRBJ2-3; 10 bases agree with TRBD1. With 3 bases clipped from V and 10 bases from J, the junction kept 7 bases outside the gene matches. The CDR3 extends over 14 amino acids. Germline assignment: CDR1 SGHTA and CDR2 FQGTGA. The CDR3 sequence: CASSFSGTGDAQYF. DNA of the CDR3: TGTGCCAGCAGCTTCTCCGGGACAGGGGATGCGCAGTATTTT.

The V call is TRBV24-1, the J call TRBJ2-1; TRBD1 might be the D (6 bases). The germline CDR1 and CDR2 sequences are KGHDR and SFDVKD. Trimming shortened V by 4 bases and J by 8 bases, and 20 bases separated the two germline ends. This CDR3 is built from 16 residues. The CDR3, as DNA: TGTGCCACCAGTGAACCTACAGGGCCCCGGGGTGATGAGCAGTTCTTC. This translates into CATSEPTGPRGDEQFF.

The chain carries TRBV18 and TRBJ2-3; no reliable D call. The germline V and J ends were trimmed by 2 bases and 2 bases, with 8 bases remaining between them. Germline CDR1 KGHSH, CDR2 LQKENI. The CDR3 is 14 residues long. As DNA, the CDR3 is TGTGCCAGCTCACCAAGTCAGGTCACAGATACGCAGTATTTT. It is translated as CASSPSQVTDTQYF.

This chain joins TRBV11-3 and TRBJ2-5, with D unresolved. Trimming took off 6 bases at V and 0 bases at J, with 11 bases between the two ends. The CDR3 is 14 residues long. CDR1 is SGHNT and CDR2 is YENEEA in the germline V gene. The CDR3 reads CASSGRVNQETQYF. The CDR3 region has the DNA TGTGCCAGCAGTGGAAGGGTGAACCAAGAGACCCAGTACTTC.

The rearrangement links TRBV29-1 to TRBJ1-2; 7 bases match TRBD1. Germline CDR1 and CDR2: SQVTM and ANQGSEA. CDR3 length equals 15 residues. The V segment lost 2 bases and the J segment 6 bases; nucleotides outside the gene matches: 12. The DNA of the CDR3 is TGCAGCGTTGAAAGAAGAGGGGGCAGTCAGGATGGCTACACCTTC. Protein: CSVERRGGSQDGYTF.

This clone was recorded only once. This chain connects TRBV2 to TRBJ1-4; 10 bases are shared with TRBD1. Looked up from germline, CDR1 is SNHLY and CDR2 is FYNNEI. This CDR3 spans 16 amino acids. Losses at the gene ends were 5 bases for V and 8 bases for J; bases not matched to a gene: 11. CDR3 loop: CASSFTWGQGKEKLFF. DNA of the CDR3: TGTGCCAGCAGTTTCACTTGGGGACAGGGGAAAGAAAAACTGTTTTTT. The full variable domain, with the rest looked up from reference TRBV2 and TRBJ1-4, is EPEVTQTPSHQVTQMGQEVILRCVPISNHLYFYWYRQILGQKVEFLVSFYNNEISEKSEIFDDQFSVERPDGSNFTLKIRSTKLEDSAMYFCASSFTWGQGKEKLFFGSGTQLSVL.

V and J are TRBV5-5 and TRBJ1-4, with D hard to call. Per germline, CDR1 SGHKS and CDR2 YYEKEE (reference sequence). Trimming left V 1 base short and J 0 bases short, with 13 bases between. The CDR3 loop spans 17 amino acids. The CDR3 sequence: CASSLSPGEATNEKLFF. DNA for the CDR3: TGTGCCAGCAGCTTGAGCCCCGGGGAAGCAACTAATGAAAAACTGTTTTTT.

The V and J genes are TRBV7-7 and TRBJ2-7, with a tentative D call TRBD2 (5 bases). The CDR3 has 16 residues. CDR1 SSHAT and CDR2 FNYEAQ come from the germline V gene (reference sequence). V was shortened by 4 bases and J by 0 bases, with 16 bases between the two germline ends. The CDR3 coding sequence is TGTGCCAGCAGCTCCAGGAATCTAGGGAGCTCCTACGAGCAGTACTTC. This encodes CASSSRNLGSSYEQYF.

This rearrangement joins TRBV24-1 to TRBJ1-2, with D unclear. This CDR3 is 13 amino acids long. Germline V gene sequence: CDR1 KGHDR, CDR2 SFDVKD. V was shortened by 3 bases and J by 5 bases, with 9 bases between the two germline ends. The CDR3 coding sequence is TGTGCCACCAGTGATCCGGACCGTTATGGCTACACCTTC. The encoded protein is CATSDPDRYGYTF.

Here the CDR3 reads CASSYGALNTEAFF. DNA of the CDR3: TGTGCCAGCAGTTACGGGGCCCTGAACACTGAAGCTTTCTTT. The chain employs TRBV6-2 or TRBV6-3 and TRBJ1-1, with D perhaps TRBD1 (5 bases). Trimming left V 2 bases short and J 0 bases short, with 7 bases between. Germline V gives CDR1 MNHEY, CDR2 SVGEGT. CDR3 length equals 14 residues.

V is TRBV9 and J is TRBJ2-2; 12 bases fit TRBD1. The germline gives CDR1 SGDLS, CDR2 YYNGEE. This CDR3 has 20 amino acids. V lost 0 bases to trimming and J lost 6 bases; unmatched junction nucleotides: 15. CDR3 nucleotides: TGTGCCAGCAGCGTAGATATCGTGGGGGACAGGGGGCTTTATCCCGGGGAGCTGTTTTTT. Protein: CASSVDIVGDRGLYPGELFF.

In its sample, this clone was seen once. The chain couples TRBV5-4 to TRBJ1-5; 7 nucleotides align to TRBD1. V trimming: 3 bases; J trimming: 0 bases; junction bases outside the gene matches: 18. The CDR3 sequence is 20 residues long. Germline CDR1 and CDR2: SGHNT and YYREEE (reference sequence). CDR3 DNA sequence: TGTGCCAGCAGCTCCCCCGTGCAGACAGGGCCCCTCAATAGCAATCAGCCCCAGCATTTT. Protein sequence: CASSSPVQTGPLNSNQPQHF.

This sequence joins TRBV7-9 and TRBJ1-4; D ambiguous. V was trimmed by 8 bases and J by 11 bases, leaving 21 bases between them. The CDR3 loop spans 14 amino acids. Looked up from germline, CDR1 is SEHNR and CDR2 is FQNEAQ (reference sequence). CDR3 residues: CASGPSVVSGKLFF. The DNA for the CDR3 is TGTGCCAGCGGCCCAAGCGTAGTCTCGGGGAAACTGTTTTTT.

CDR3 in DNA: TGTGCCAGCAGTTTAACGGGACAGTCCTATGGCTACACCTTC. Translating it yields CASSLTGQSYGYTF. The chain couples TRBV28 to TRBJ1-2; 7 nucleotides line up with TRBD1. Per the germline V gene, CDR1 is MDHEN and CDR2 is SYDVKM. The V segment lost 2 bases and the J segment 4 bases; nucleotides outside the gene matches: 4. CDR3 size: 14 residues.

The V and J genes are TRBV7-9 and TRBJ1-2; 7 nucleotides match TRBD1. V shed 5 bases, J shed 5 bases, and the junction held 8 bases outside the gene matches. The CDR3 contains 14 residues. Germline V gene lookup returns CDR1 SEHNR and CDR2 FQNEAQ (reference sequence). DNA for the CDR3: TGTGCCAGCAGCCCCGGGACAGAGCCTTATGGCTACACCTTC. It codes for CASSPGTEPYGYTF.

The chain is built from TRBV6-5 and TRBJ1-2; D is possibly TRBD1 (5 bases). This CDR3 spans 15 amino acids. Between the trimmed V and J ends, which lost 0 bases and 14 bases, there was a span of 22 bases. The germline V gene encodes CDR1 MNHEY and CDR2 SVGAGI. The CDR3 DNA reads TGTGCCAGCAGTTACTCGATGCTCTCGTGGGACCGGTTGACCTTC. This sequence encodes CASSYSMLSWDRLTF.

This clone was observed once. The gene calls are TRBV13 and TRBJ1-5, with unresolved D. The CDR3 runs 13 residues. Between the trimmed V and J ends, which lost 5 bases and 2 bases, there was a span of 7 bases. Germline values: CDR1 PRHDT, CDR2 FYEKMQ (reference sequence). The CDR3 DNA follows: TGTGCCAGCAGCCTGTGGGGCAATCAGCCCCAGCATTTT. Amino acid sequence: CASSLWGNQPQHF.

This chain connects TRBV30 to TRBJ1-4; a weak D match, TRBD1 (6 bases). Germline CDR1 is GTSNPN and CDR2 is SVGIG (reference sequence). The CDR3 is 14 amino acids. Trimming shortened V by 1 base and J by 7 bases, and 13 bases separated the two germline ends. CDR3 sequence reads: CAWSEVQGGEKLFF. CDR3 coding DNA: TGTGCCTGGAGTGAAGTACAGGGAGGTGAAAAACTGTTTTTT.